This TCR beta chain is from a study of radiotherapy plus CTLA-4 blockade in lung cancer. Study-wide background: Among enrolled patients, over 15% responded and around 30% achieved disease control.

CDR1 and CDR2 (germline): MGHRA, YSYEKL. The V and J ends lost 6 bases and 7 bases, in that order; junction bases with no gene match: 9. CDR3 size: 14 residues. As regards this clone: The antigen remains unidentified.

Study results and limitations: Reportedly, early blood T cell clone dynamics best predicted response, with interferon-beta. Blood TCR clones of tumor origin expanded after radiotherapy plus ipilimumab.

Repertoires were generated with immunoSEQ multiplex PCR, while TCRdb's copy carries only in-frame clones and drops some. The sample has about 59,000 clones, about 72% seen once. The sample consisted of peripheral blood, taken from a patient treated with radiotherapy plus ipilimumab. This receptor was identified in a human donor with non-small cell lung cancer who had a complete response to radiotherapy plus ipilimumab. V gene TRBV4-1 combines with J gene TRBJ1-1, with TRBD1 matching over 9 bases. This CDR3 is CASRYDRGNLEAFF. The CDR3 region has the DNA TGCGCCAGCAGGTACGACAGGGGGAACCTTGAAGCTTTCTTT.